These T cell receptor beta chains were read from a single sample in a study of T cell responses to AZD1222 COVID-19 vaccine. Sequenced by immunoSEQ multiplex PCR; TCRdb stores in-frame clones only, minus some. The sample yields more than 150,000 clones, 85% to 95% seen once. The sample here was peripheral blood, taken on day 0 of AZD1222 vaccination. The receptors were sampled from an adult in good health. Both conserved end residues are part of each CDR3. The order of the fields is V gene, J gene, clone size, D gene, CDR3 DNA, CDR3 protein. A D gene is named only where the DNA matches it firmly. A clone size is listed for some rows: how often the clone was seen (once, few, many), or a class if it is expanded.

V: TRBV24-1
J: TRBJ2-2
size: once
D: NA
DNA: TGTGCCACCAGTGTCGACCGACCCGGGGAGCTGTTTTTT
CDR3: CATSVDRPGELFF

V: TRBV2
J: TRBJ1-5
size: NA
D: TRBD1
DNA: TGTGCCAGCAGTGAAACAGGGGGGCTCAATCAGCCCCAGCATTTT
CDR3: CASSETGGLNQPQHF

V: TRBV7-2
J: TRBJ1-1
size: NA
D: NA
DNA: TGTGCCAGCAGCTTAAGGTTTATAACCGCTTTCTTT
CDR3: CASSLRFITAFF

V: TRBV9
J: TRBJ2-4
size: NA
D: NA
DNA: TGTGCCAGCAGCGTCGGGTCGGCGGAGAGCCTAGCCAAAAACATTCAGTACTTC
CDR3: CASSVGSAESLAKNIQYF

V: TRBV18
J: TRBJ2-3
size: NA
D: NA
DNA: TGTGCCAGCTGTCTAGCGTCCGCAGGAGATACGCAGTATTTT
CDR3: CASCLASAGDTQYF

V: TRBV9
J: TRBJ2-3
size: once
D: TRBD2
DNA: TGTGCCAGCACCCCTGGCGGGGGGGTCACAGATACGCAGTATTTT
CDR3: CASTPGGGVTDTQYF

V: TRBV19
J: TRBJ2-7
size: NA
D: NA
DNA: TGTGCCAGTAGTATACGGGGGCAAATCTACGAGCAGTACTTC
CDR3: CASSIRGQIYEQYF

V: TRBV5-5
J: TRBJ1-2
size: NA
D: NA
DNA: TGTGCCAGCAGCTTCTATAACTATGGCTACACCTTC
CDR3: CASSFYNYGYTF

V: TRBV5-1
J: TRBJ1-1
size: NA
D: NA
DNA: TGCGCCAGCAGCCCGGAAGGAAGGAAGACTGAAGCTTTCTTT
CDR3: CASSPEGRKTEAFF

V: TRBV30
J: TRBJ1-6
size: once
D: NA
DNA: TGTGCCTGGAGTGTAGGGGGTTACAAGTCACCCCTCCACTTT
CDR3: CAWSVGGYKSPLHF

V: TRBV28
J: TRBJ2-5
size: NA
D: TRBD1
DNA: TGTGCCAGCAGTGTAGACAGGGAGAATCACTTTAAGCAAGAGACCCAGTACTTC
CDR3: CASSVDRENHFKQETQYF

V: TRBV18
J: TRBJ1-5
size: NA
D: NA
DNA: TGTGCCAGCTCAGAGGGGGGGTTGATCAATCAGCCCCAGCATTTT
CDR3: CASSEGGLINQPQHF

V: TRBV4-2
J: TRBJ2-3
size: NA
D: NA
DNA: TGTGCCAGCAGCCAAGAGCTTCTTCTCACAGATACGCAGTATTTT
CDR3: CASSQELLLTDTQYF

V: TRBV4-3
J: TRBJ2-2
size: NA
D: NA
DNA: TGCGCCAGCAGCCAGGAGGATATCGGCACCGGGGAGCTGTTTTTT
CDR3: CASSQEDIGTGELFF

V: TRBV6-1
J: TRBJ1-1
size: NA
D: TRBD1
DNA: TGTGCCAGCAGTGCAAAACAGGGGAAGGGGAACACTGAAGCTTTCTTT
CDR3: CASSAKQGKGNTEAFF

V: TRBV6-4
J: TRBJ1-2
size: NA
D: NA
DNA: TGTGCCAGCAGTGACGGGGCCTATGGCTACACCTTC
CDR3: CASSDGAYGYTF

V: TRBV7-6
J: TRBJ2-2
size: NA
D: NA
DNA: TGTGCCAGCAGTTTACAGGGAGAATCTACCGGGGAGCTGTTTTTT
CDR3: CASSLQGESTGELFF

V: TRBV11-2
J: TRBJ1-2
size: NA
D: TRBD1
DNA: TGTGCCAGCAGCTACCAGGACAGGGTCGGCTACACCTTC
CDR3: CASSYQDRVGYTF

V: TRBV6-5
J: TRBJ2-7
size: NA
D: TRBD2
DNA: TGTGCCAGCGAACGTGGACTAGCGGGAGTAGAGGAGCAGTACTTC
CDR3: CASERGLAGVEEQYF

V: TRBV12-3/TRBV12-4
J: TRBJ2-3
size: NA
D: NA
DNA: TGTGCCAGCAGTTTGAGAACAGCAGATACGCAGTATTTT
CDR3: CASSLRTADTQYF

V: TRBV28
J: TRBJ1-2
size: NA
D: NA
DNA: TGTGCCAGCACCTCAGGGATGGATGGCTACACCTTC
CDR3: CASTSGMDGYTF

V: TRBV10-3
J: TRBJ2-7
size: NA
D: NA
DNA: TGTGCCATCAGTGGGATGGGGGTGAAGGAGGGCGAGCAGTACTTC
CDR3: CAISGMGVKEGEQYF

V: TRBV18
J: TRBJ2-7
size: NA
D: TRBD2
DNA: TGTGCCAGCTCACCACTAGCGGGAGGCGCCTACGAGCAGTACTTC
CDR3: CASSPLAGGAYEQYF

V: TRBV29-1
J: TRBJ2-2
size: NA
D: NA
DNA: TGCAGCGCTGCGACGGCTTCCAACACCGGGGAGCTGTTTTTT
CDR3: CSAATASNTGELFF

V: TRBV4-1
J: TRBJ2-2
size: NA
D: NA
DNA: TGCGCCAGCAGCCAATCGGACGGGCTGTTTTTT
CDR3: CASSQSDGLFF

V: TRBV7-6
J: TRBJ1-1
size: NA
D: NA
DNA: TGTGCCAGCAGCCCCGGGACTTACACTGAAGCTTTCTTT
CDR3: CASSPGTYTEAFF

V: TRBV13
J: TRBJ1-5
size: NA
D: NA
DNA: TGTGCCAGCAGCTTAGGCAATCAGCCCCAGCATTTT
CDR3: CASSLGNQPQHF

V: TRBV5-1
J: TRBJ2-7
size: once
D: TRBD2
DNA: TGCGCCAGCAGCTTCCTTGGACTAGCGGACTACGAGCAGTACTTC
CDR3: CASSFLGLADYEQYF

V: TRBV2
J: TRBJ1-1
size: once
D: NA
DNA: TGTGCCAGCAGTGTGGGGTTCACTGAAGCTTTCTTT
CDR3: CASSVGFTEAFF

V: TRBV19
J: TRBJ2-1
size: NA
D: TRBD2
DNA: TGTGCCAGTAGTAGCCTAGCGGGAGTCAATGAGCAGTTCTTC
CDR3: CASSSLAGVNEQFF

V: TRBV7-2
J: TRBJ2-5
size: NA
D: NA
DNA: TGTGCCAGCAGCTTAGGGGGGGCAGGGCTGGAGACCCAGTACTTC
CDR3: CASSLGGAGLETQYF

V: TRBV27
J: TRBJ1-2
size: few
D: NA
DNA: TGTGCCAGCAGCCTTTTTACAGACATTCGGGATGGCTACACCTTC
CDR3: CASSLFTDIRDGYTF

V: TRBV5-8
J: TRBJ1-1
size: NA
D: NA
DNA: TGTGCCAGCAGCTTTGGTATTCCAGGGTTGGGGACTGAAGCTTTCTTT
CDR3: CASSFGIPGLGTEAFF

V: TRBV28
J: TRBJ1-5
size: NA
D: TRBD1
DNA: TGTGCCAGCAGTTTACCAGGGGGCGTTCAGCCCCAGCATTTT
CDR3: CASSLPGGVQPQHF

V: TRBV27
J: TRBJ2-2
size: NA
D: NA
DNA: TGTGCCAGCAGTACGTTCACCGGGGAGCTGTTTTTT
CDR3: CASSTFTGELFF

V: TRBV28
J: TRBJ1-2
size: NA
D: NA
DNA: TGTGCCAGCAGTCCCTATATCCGGGGGCATAGCTATGGCTACACCTTC
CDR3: CASSPYIRGHSYGYTF